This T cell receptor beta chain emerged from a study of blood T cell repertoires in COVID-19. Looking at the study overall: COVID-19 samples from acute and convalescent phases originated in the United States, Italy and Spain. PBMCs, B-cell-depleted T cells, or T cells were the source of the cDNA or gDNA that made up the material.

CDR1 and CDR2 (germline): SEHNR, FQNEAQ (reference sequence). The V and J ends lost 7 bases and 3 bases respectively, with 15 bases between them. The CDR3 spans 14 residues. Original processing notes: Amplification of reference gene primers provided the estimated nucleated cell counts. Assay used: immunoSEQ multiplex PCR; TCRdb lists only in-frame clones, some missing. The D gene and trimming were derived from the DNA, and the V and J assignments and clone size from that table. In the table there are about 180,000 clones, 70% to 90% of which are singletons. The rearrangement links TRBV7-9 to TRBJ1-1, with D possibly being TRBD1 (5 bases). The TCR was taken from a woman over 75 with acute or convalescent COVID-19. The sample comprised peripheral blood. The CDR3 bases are TGTGCCAGCACAAGGGCAGGGTCGGACACTGAAGCTTTCTTT. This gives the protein CASTRAGSDTEAFF.